Many counts were recorded for the clone carrying this T cell receptor (beta chain). What it binds is unknown. The record originates from a study of T cell repertoires in cytomegalovirus infection. About the study: Public signatures in TCR beta pointed to CMV infection and matching HLA type. Overall study findings and caveats: CMV-specific TCR beta clonotypes restricted by HLA-C were the ones dominating the ex vivo response. Public TCR beta family frequency separated CMV-and-HLA carriers, including in an independent cohort.

MiXCR was run by TCRdb on the reads, yielding one entry per CDR3 protein. Here the sample spans 250,000 to 300,000 distinct CDR3 sequences, 8% to 9.5% being singletons. Trimming took 5 bases from V and 4 from J; bases not matched to a gene: 10. This CDR3 spans 15 amino acids. Germline V gives CDR1 SGHTA, CDR2 FQGNSA. Material: PBMCs. The genes are TRBV7-2 and TRBJ1-2; 7 bases agree with TRBD1. The source is a human donor in good health (CMV status not recorded). Some clones in this sample may be carry-over from other donors' samples. As DNA, the CDR3 is TGTGCCAGCAGCGTTGGACAGGAGATAATCTATGGCTACACCTTC. Translation gives CASSVGQEIIYGYTF.